This T cell receptor beta chain was profiled in a study of shared clonotypes between healthy human individuals. As concerns this clone: Its antigen is as yet unknown.

Study-wide points: Several donors showed sharing of around 5% of naive CD4 clonotypes.

The repertoire was sequenced with immunoSEQ multiplex PCR; TCRdb's copy has only in-frame clones and lacks some. The sample has hundreds of thousands of clones, approximately 95% seen once. The TCR comes from a woman in her twenties or thirties in good health. The sequenced material came from naive CD4+ T cells sorted from blood. The subset: CD45RA+ positively selected.

CDR3 protein: CASSPTRGYTF. The CDR3, as DNA: TGTGCCAGCAGCCCCACGCGGGGCTACACCTTC. The J gene is TRBJ1-2, the V gene TRBV7-2; D gene unclear. V gave up 5 bases and J gave up 8 bases, with 9 bases separating them. Germline V gene lookup returns CDR1 SGHTA and CDR2 FQGNSA. This CDR3 spans 11 amino acids.